This entry lists 28 T cell receptor beta chains sequenced from one sample in a study of T cells in Graves' hyperthyroidism and ophthalmopathy. From RNA transcripts, TCR beta CDR3 regions were amplified. RT-PCR in the first round (using the HTBI primer set) targeted the TCR CDR3. TCRdb re-called the multiplex PCR reads through MiXCR, storing one row per CDR3 protein. The sample lists fewer than 650,000 distinct CDR3 sequences; about 14% were seen once. The sequencing sample was made of blood. The source is a woman aged 40 to 50 with Graves' ophthalmopathy.

The chain links TRBV10-2 to TRBJ1-2; D is unclear. The CDR3 is 15 residues long. Germline V lookup: CDR1 WSHSY, CDR2 SAAADI. Deletions cut 8 bases from V and 2 bases from J, with 18 bases between. CDR3 coding DNA: TGCGCCAGCCGAGGGTCAACAGATAAAAACTATGGCTACACCTTC. This encodes CASRGSTDKNYGYTF.

This clonotype was detected many times. The rearrangement links TRBV15 to TRBJ2-2; no definite D call. The germline gives CDR1 LNHNV, CDR2 YYDKDF (reference sequence). V lost 0 bases and J 0 bases, leaving 8 bases between the germline ends. CDR3 length: 16 residues. DNA of the CDR3: TGTGCCACCAGCAGAGATGCTCGGGCGAACACCGGGGAGCTGTTTTTT. It specifies CATSRDARANTGELFF.

This clonotype was counted at least ten times. The chain links TRBV7-2 to TRBJ2-7; D is perhaps TRBD1 or TRBD2 (5 bases each). In germline, CDR1 is SGHTA, CDR2 FQGNSA. The CDR3 is made up of 15 amino acids. The V end was cut by 1 base, the J end by 0 bases, with 10 bases between. Here the CDR3 reads CASSLGGFSSYEQYF. Written as DNA, the CDR3 is TGTGCCAGCAGCTTAGGGGGGTTTAGCTCCTACGAGCAGTACTTC.

CDR3 protein: CASSLSREEETQYF. The CDR3 DNA reads as TGTGCCAGCAGCTTATCCCGGGAGGAAGAGACCCAGTACTTC. The chain recombines TRBV7-3 with TRBJ2-5, with 7 bases matching TRBD2. The V segment lost 2 bases and the J segment 3 bases; nucleotides outside the gene matches: 3. CDR3 size: 14 residues. Germline V gene lookup returns CDR1 SGHTA and CDR2 FQGTGA. The full variable domain, in which reference TRBV7-3 and TRBJ2-5 provide the parts outside the CDR3, is GAGVSQTPSNKVTEKGKYVELRCDPISGHTALYWYRQSLGQGPEFLIYFQGTGAADDSGLPNDRFFAVRPEGSVSTLKIQRTERGDSAVYLCASSLSREEETQYFGPGTRLLVL.

This clonotype was seen many times. This chain uses TRBV12-5 with TRBJ2-2; D remains unclear. The CDR3 totals 13 residues. The germline V gene encodes CDR1 LGHNT and CDR2 FRNRAP. Deletions cut 1 base from V and 6 bases from J, with 6 bases between. This CDR3 is CASGLGWSGELFF. DNA for the CDR3: TGTGCTAGTGGTTTGGGGTGGTCCGGGGAGCTGTTTTTT.

V usage is TRBV6-1 and J usage is TRBJ2-7; 8 positions agree with TRBD1. The CDR3 has 13 amino acids. Germline V gives CDR1 MNHNS, CDR2 SASEGT. Trimming cost V 5 bases and J 7 bases; bases outside gene matches: 7. The CDR3 DNA reads TGTGCCAGCAGTACCCAGGGGGCGGGTGAGCAGTACTTC. This translates into CASSTQGAGEQYF.

In this sample, this clonotype turned up a few times. The V call is TRBV9, the J call TRBJ2-7, with 7 bases lining up with TRBD2. Germline CDR1 SGDLS, CDR2 YYNGEE. Trimming cost V 0 bases and J 6 bases; bases outside gene matches: 9. CDR3 size: 15 residues. Here the CDR3 reads CASSVGGLGLGEQYF. The CDR3 DNA sequence: TGTGCCAGCAGCGTAGGCGGACTAGGCCTGGGCGAGCAGTACTTC. Supplemented by reference TRBV9 and TRBJ2-7, the full variable domain reads DSGVTQTPKHLITATGQRVTLRCSPRSGDLSVYWYQQSLDQGLQFLIQYYNGEERAKGNILERFSAQQFPDLHSELNLSSLELGDSALYFCASSVGGLGLGEQYFGPGTRLTVT.

J is TRBJ2-5 and V is TRBV6-1; possible D gene TRBD1, 5 bases. V shed 6 bases and J shed 5 bases, with 16 bases lying between them. The CDR3 contains 14 residues. Germline-derived CDR1 and CDR2 are MNHNS and SASEGT. The CDR3 reads CASSRGAGFETQYF. Here the CDR3 DNA reads TGTGCCAGCAGCCGTGGGGCAGGGTTCGAGACCCAGTACTTC.

The sample holds many counts of this clonotype. The V gene is TRBV6-1, the J gene TRBJ1-1; D not resolved. The V end lost 5 bases, the J end lost 0 bases, and 10 bases lay between the germline ends. This CDR3 has 14 amino acids. Germline-derived CDR1 and CDR2 are MNHNS and SASEGT. This chain's CDR3 is CASSRNEMNTEAFF. The CDR3 bases are TGTGCCAGCAGTAGGAACGAGATGAACACTGAAGCTTTCTTT.

This clonotype was counted ten times or more. V usage is TRBV12-3 or TRBV12-4 and J usage is TRBJ1-3, with 9 bases identical to TRBD1. The CDR3 length is 14 residues. V lost 8 bases to trimming and J lost 4 bases; unmatched junction nucleotides: 6. As DNA, the CDR3 is TGTGCCAGCGTGCTACAGGGGGCCGGAAACACCATATATTTT. It encodes CASVLQGAGNTIYF.

This clonotype was seen once. V and J are TRBV12-3 or TRBV12-4 and TRBJ1-5; D unclear. The V end lost 3 bases, the J end lost 5 bases, and 17 bases lay between the germline ends. CDR3 length equals 16 residues. The CDR3 DNA reads as TGTGCCAGCAGTTTTGCGGCAGGCCCCAAGGATCAGCCCCAGCATTTT. It encodes CASSFAAGPKDQPQHF.

This clonotype was observed a handful of times. The chain uses TRBV4-2 and TRBJ1-1; D is unresolved. The germline gives CDR1 LGHNA, CDR2 YNFKEQ. Deletions cut 3 bases from V and 1 base from J, with 12 bases between. The CDR3 is made up of 15 amino acids. CDR3 in DNA: TGTGCCAGCAGCCATGGGGTATTGGGGAACACTGAAGCTTTCTTT. Its translation is CASSHGVLGNTEAFF.

This clonotype was observed at least ten times. The gene calls are TRBV12-3 or TRBV12-4 and TRBJ2-5; D could derive from TRBD1 or TRBD2 (5 bases each). V shed 6 bases and J shed 2 bases, with 16 bases lying between them. The length of the CDR3 is 15 residues. The CDR3 DNA reads TGTGCCAGCAGCTCCGCCGGGACGGCACAAGAGACCCAGTACTTC. It is translated as CASSSAGTAQETQYF.

This clonotype appeared many times. V usage is TRBV6-1 and J usage is TRBJ2-2; 8 bases fit TRBD1. The germline V gene has CDR1 MNHNS and CDR2 SASEGT. V was pared by 6 bases and J by 3 bases, with 9 bases of the junction left unmatched. The length of the CDR3 is 16 residues. The CDR3 here is CASSPGDRGDTGELFF. As DNA, the CDR3 is TGTGCCAGCAGCCCTGGAGACAGGGGTGACACCGGGGAGCTGTTTTTT.

Note on this clonotype: Just one base apart from a much larger clone, this may be a read error. V gene TRBV11-2 combines with J gene TRBJ2-7, with D possibly being TRBD2 (5 bases). CDR1 SGHAT and CDR2 FQNNGV come from the germline V gene. Trimming removed 3 bases from V and 2 bases from J, with 11 bases in between. The CDR3 consists of 14 residues. In DNA, the CDR3 is TGTGCCAGCAGCTTCGGGATGGGCCCCTACGAGCAGTACTTC. Encoded protein: CASSFGMGPYEQYF.

This clonotype appeared many times. The V and J genes are TRBV7-8 and TRBJ1-2; 8 bases agree with TRBD1. Germline CDR1 reads SGHVS; CDR2 reads FQNEAQ. The J segment lost 7 bases and the V segment lost 1 base, leaving 11 bases of the junction unmatched. This CDR3 has 16 residues. The CDR3 protein is CASSLVADRGFSGYTF. DNA of the CDR3: TGTGCCAGCAGCTTAGTCGCTGACAGGGGCTTCTCTGGCTACACCTTC.

This clonotype occurred many times. CDR3 region: CASRDRVQGEQFF. CDR3 in DNA: TGTGCCAGCCGGGACAGGGTCCAGGGTGAGCAGTTCTTC. The chain couples TRBV6-1 to TRBJ2-1; 9 bases match TRBD1. The CDR3 runs to 13 residues. Per germline, CDR1 MNHNS and CDR2 SASEGT. V dropped 8 bases and J dropped 9; count of bases not matched to a gene: 8.

This clonotype has a count of ten or more. V and J are TRBV6-2 or TRBV6-3 and TRBJ2-2, with 11 bases identical to TRBD2. V was pared by 5 bases and J by 5 bases, with 10 bases of the junction left unmatched. The CDR3 runs 17 residues. Germline V gene data show CDR1 as MNHEY and CDR2 as SVGEGT. CDR3 protein: CASSPTSGIARTGELFF. In DNA, the CDR3 is TGTGCCAGCAGTCCGACTAGCGGGATAGCTCGAACCGGGGAGCTGTTTTTT.

About this clonotype: A much larger clone lies one base from this, so it may be a read error. The J gene is TRBJ2-2, the V gene TRBV3-1; 9 bases align to TRBD2. V dropped 5 bases and J dropped 2; count of bases not matched to a gene: 3. The CDR3 loop spans 15 amino acids. Germline V lookup: CDR1 LGHDT, CDR2 YNNKEL (reference sequence). In DNA form, the CDR3 reads TGTGCCAGCAGCGCGACTAGCGGAAACACCGGGGAGCTGTTTTTT. Protein sequence: CASSATSGNTGELFF.

V and J are TRBV7-2 and TRBJ1-5, with D uncertain. V lost 2 bases and J lost 3, with 11 bases in between. The CDR3 is made up of 15 amino acids. The germline V gene encodes CDR1 SGHTA and CDR2 FQGNSA. The CDR3 coding sequence is TGTGCCAGCAGCTTAAATAAACAGCCCAATCAGCCCCAGCATTTT. The encoded protein is CASSLNKQPNQPQHF.

The V call is TRBV6-1, the J call TRBJ1-4, with D tentatively TRBD1 (5 bases). CDR1 is MNHNS, CDR2 SASEGT, per germline. The germline V and J ends were trimmed by 6 bases and 3 bases, with 14 bases remaining between them. This CDR3 is 15 amino acids long. CDR3 amino acids: CASSWGSRANEKLFF. In DNA, the CDR3 is TGTGCCAGCAGCTGGGGCTCGCGGGCTAATGAAAAACTGTTTTTT.

This clonotype was seen at least ten times. CDR3 in amino acids: CASSLGGGEELFF. CDR3 nucleotide sequence: TGTGCCAGCAGTTTAGGGGGAGGGGAGGAGCTGTTTTTT. V usage is TRBV12-3 or TRBV12-4 and J usage is TRBJ2-2, with 7 nucleotides matching TRBD2. The V gene end was trimmed by 1 base and the J gene end by 10 bases; junction bases not matched to a gene: 3. The CDR3 is made up of 13 amino acids.

There are many counts of this clonotype. The CDR3: CSTDPGADETQYF. In DNA, the CDR3 is TGCAGCACTGATCCGGGGGCGGACGAGACCCAGTACTTC. The gene calls are TRBV29-1 and TRBJ2-5; D may match TRBD1 or TRBD2 (6 bases each). Germline CDR1 is SQVTM and CDR2 is ANQGSEA. V dropped 8 bases and J dropped 5 bases, with 18 bases sitting between them. The CDR3 consists of 13 residues.

The V and J genes are TRBV11-1 and TRBJ1-6; D might be TRBD1 (6 bases). This CDR3 comprises 17 residues. The V and J ends lost 2 bases and 0 bases respectively, with 11 bases between them. Germline V gene lookup returns CDR1 SGHAT and CDR2 FQDESV (reference sequence). The CDR3 loop reads CASSLYQDSSYNSPLHF. The CDR3 DNA reads as TGTGCCAGCAGCTTATACCAGGACAGCTCCTATAATTCACCCCTCCACTTT.

Ten or more counts support this clonotype. The chain has TRBV28 and TRBJ2-2, with D perhaps TRBD1 (5 bases). Germline CDR1 MDHEN, CDR2 SYDVKM. The CDR3 is 13 amino acids. Trimming stripped 5 bases from V and 7 bases from J, with 11 bases between. CDR3 DNA sequence: TGTGCCAGCAGTCCTCACACAGGCGGGGAGCTGTTTTTT. As protein: CASSPHTGGELFF. The full variable domain, its missing parts supplied by reference TRBV28 and TRBJ2-2, is DVKVTQSSRYLVKRTGEKVFLECVQDMDHENMFWYRQDPGLGLRLIYFSYDVKMKEKGDIPEGYSVSREKKERFSLILESASTNQTSMYLCASSPHTGGELFFGEGSRLTVL.

There are a few counts of this clonotype. The chain carries TRBV24-1 and TRBJ1-2; D might be TRBD1 (5 bases). Trimming left V 3 bases short and J 5 bases short, with 12 bases between. Germline values: CDR1 KGHDR, CDR2 SFDVKD. This CDR3 has 14 amino acids. This chain's CDR3 is CATSDLTGTYGYTF. The DNA of the CDR3 is TGTGCCACCAGTGATCTCACAGGAACATATGGCTACACCTTC.

This clonotype was counted at least ten times. CDR3 nucleotides: TGTGCCTGGAGTGTCGGTGTAAACTACGAGCAGTACTTC. Its protein is CAWSVGVNYEQYF. The chain carries TRBV30 and TRBJ2-7; D gene unclear. Per the germline V gene, CDR1 is GTSNPN and CDR2 is SVGIG (reference sequence). The CDR3 has 13 amino acids. The ends were cut back, 0 bases at V and 3 bases at J, with 9 bases in the middle.

In this sample, this clonotype turned up many times. The chain joins TRBV27 to TRBJ2-2; TRBD2 is a possible D gene (5 bases). CDR1 is MNHEY, CDR2 SMNVEV, per germline (reference sequence). This CDR3 spans 17 amino acids. The V gene lost 0 bases and the J gene lost 4 bases, with 15 bases spanning the gap. CDR3 sequence reads: CASSLSPGRWATGELFF. The CDR3 region has the DNA TGTGCCAGCAGTTTATCTCCGGGAAGGTGGGCCACCGGGGAGCTGTTTTTT.